This TCR beta chain was sequenced during a study of blood T cell repertoires in COVID-19. The CDR3 is made up of 12 amino acids. V was clipped by 3 bases and J by 8 bases, with 11 bases between them. Germline CDR1 reads SGHRS; CDR2 reads YFSETQ. TCRdb's table, derived via immunoSEQ multiplex PCR, lists solely in-frame clones and lacks some. The sample has some 270,000 clones; 85% are singletons. This clone was counted once. This chain links TRBV5-1 with TRBJ1-1, with D possibly TRBD1 on 5 matching bases. The specimen sequenced was PBMCs or T cells enriched from blood (not recorded which). This TCR derives from a woman aged 45-65 years with acute COVID-19. The CDR3 bases are TGCGCCAGCAGCTGGACAAACGGAGAAGCTTTCTTT. Its translation: CASSWTNGEAFF.